The present T cell receptor (beta chain) was sequenced within a study of memory CD4+ T cells and cytomegalovirus serostatus. This clone was recorded only once. The repertoire was sequenced with immunoSEQ multiplex PCR; TCRdb's copy has only in-frame clones and lacks some. The table has roughly 49,000 clones, roughly 78% seen once. The germline V and J ends were trimmed by 4 bases and 13 bases, with 17 bases remaining between them. CDR3 length: 13 residues. The germline V gene encodes CDR1 SGHTA and CDR2 FQGNSA. Single viable CD3+CD4+CD8-CD45RO+ cells were sorted as the memory CD4+ T cells. Positive selection with CD4 microbeads enriched total CD4+ T cells.

J is TRBJ1-5 and V is TRBV7-2; a weak D match, TRBD1 (6 bases). The source of this sequence is an adult in good health and CMV-seronegative. Sequenced input: memory CD4+ T cells from blood. The CDR3 region is CASSSSPDRLQHF. The CDR3 nucleotides read TGTGCCAGCAGCTCCTCCCCTGACAGGTTACAGCATTTT.